This TCR beta chain was documented in a study of T cells in localized non-small cell lung cancer. Germline V gene lookup returns CDR1 KGHSH and CDR2 LQKENI. Germline trimming cut 6 bases from V and 2 bases from J; bases unmatched to any gene: 9. This CDR3 comprises 15 residues. Broader study findings: Median detection of top 100 tumor clones in adjacent lung was under 75 clones. Increased T cell density in blood showed an association with longer overall survival. Sequence data derive from only one tumor region, so heterogeneity remains possible. Uninvolved adjacent lung showed higher T cell clonality than tumor.

Assay: immunoSEQ multiplex PCR; the TCRdb copy retains only in-frame clones and omits some. The sample yields 10,000 to 15,000 clones, 85% to 90% seen once. A word on this clone: The antigen remains undetermined.

The chain carries TRBV18 and TRBJ2-5; 7 bases agree with TRBD1. This clonotype was obtained from a male donor aged 60 or older with stage III lung adenocarcinoma. Sequencing was performed on peripheral blood, taken before any cancer treatment. The CDR3 sequence is CASSPNRGRQETQYF. The CDR3 DNA sequence: TGTGCCAGCTCCCCAAACAGGGGTAGGCAAGAGACCCAGTACTTC.